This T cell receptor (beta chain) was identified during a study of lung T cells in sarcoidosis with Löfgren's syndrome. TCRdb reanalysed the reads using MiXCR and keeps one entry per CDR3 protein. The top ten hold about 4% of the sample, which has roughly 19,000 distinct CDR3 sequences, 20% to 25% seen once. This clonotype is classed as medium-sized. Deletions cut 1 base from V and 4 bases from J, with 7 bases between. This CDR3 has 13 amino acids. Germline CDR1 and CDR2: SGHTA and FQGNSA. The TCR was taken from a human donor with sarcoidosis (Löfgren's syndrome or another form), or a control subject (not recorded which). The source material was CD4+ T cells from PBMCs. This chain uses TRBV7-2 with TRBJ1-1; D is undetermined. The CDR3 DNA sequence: TGTGCCAGCAGCTTAGGTGAACCCACTGAAGCTTTCTTT. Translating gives CASSLGEPTEAFF.